This TCR beta chain was profiled in a study of T cell responses to AZD1222 COVID-19 vaccine. As to this clone: What it binds is unknown.

Study results and caveats: Donors in the cohort were predominantly white British and more often female, and clonal diversity was possibly underestimated. Distributed over spike, vaccine-associated CD4 TCRs predominated at 160-218 and 743-854. Variant regions that are unmutated are reportedly the target of nearly half of spike-specific TCRs.

Method: immunoSEQ multiplex PCR; TCRdb's copy keeps in-frame clones and lacks some. This sample has about 140,000 clones, with 91% found just once. Trimming took off 5 bases at V and 8 bases at J, with 22 bases between the two ends. Germline assignment: CDR1 MNHNY and CDR2 SVGAGI (reference sequence). The length of the CDR3 is 17 residues. The sample here was peripheral blood, taken 28 days after the second dose of the MenACWY control vaccine. The TCR comes from an adult who received the MenACWY meningococcal vaccine as a control. This chain connects TRBV6-6 to TRBJ1-6; D uncertain. The CDR3 bases are TGTGCCAGCAGTCCCAGCTTCATACGGACGGGCGATTCACCCCTCCACTTT. As protein: CASSPSFIRTGDSPLHF.